The 8 T cell receptor beta chains reported below all come from one sample, sequenced in a study of T cells in Graves' hyperthyroidism and ophthalmopathy. Regions amplified from RNA transcripts were the TCR beta CDR3 regions. TCR CDR3 regions were first amplified by RT-PCR with HTBI primers. Via MiXCR, TCRdb re-called the multiplex PCR reads, giving one row per CDR3 protein. The sample comprises some 580,000 distinct CDR3 sequences, around 16% of which are singletons, and roughly 3.4% rests with the top ten. The material sequenced was blood. The receptor source for this set is a woman aged 40 to 55 with Graves' ophthalmopathy.

This rearrangement joins TRBV20-1 to TRBJ2-1; D remains ambiguous. This CDR3 has 15 amino acids. Trimming left V 6 bases short and J 0 bases short, with 15 bases between. Germline V gives CDR1 DFQATT, CDR2 SNEGSKA (reference sequence). The CDR3 region is CSAPWNHRSYNEQFF. CDR3 nucleotide sequence: TGCAGTGCCCCTTGGAATCACCGCTCCTACAATGAGCAGTTCTTC.

This clonotype was recorded at least ten times. V and J are TRBV5-1 and TRBJ1-1; unclear D gene. Per germline, CDR1 SGHRS and CDR2 YFSETQ. The CDR3 is 15 amino acids. Deletions cut 0 bases from V and 1 base from J, with 10 bases between. The CDR3 here is CASSLEEVWNTEAFF. CDR3 sequence (DNA): TGCGCCAGCAGCTTGGAGGAAGTATGGAACACTGAAGCTTTCTTT.

This clonotype occurred many times. The V call is TRBV4-2, the J call TRBJ1-5; D is possibly TRBD1 (5 bases). This CDR3 has 19 residues. V was trimmed by 1 base and J by 0 bases, leaving 19 bases between them. Looked up from germline, CDR1 is LGHNA and CDR2 is YNFKEQ. The CDR3, as DNA: TGTGCCAGCAGCCAAGGGCGGGACGGTACAAAAGGTAGCAATCAGCCCCAGCATTTT. It is translated as CASSQGRDGTKGSNQPQHF.

In its sample, this clonotype was seen a few times. This rearrangement joins TRBV18 to TRBJ2-1, with unresolved D. Trimming removed 4 bases at V and 4 bases at J, with 14 bases between. Germline loops: CDR1 KGHSH, CDR2 LQKENI. This CDR3 has 15 amino acids. Written as DNA, the CDR3 is TGTGCCAGCTCACGTGGATCCGAAACGTACAATGAGCAGTTCTTC. Its translation is CASSRGSETYNEQFF.

A few counts support this clonotype. The chain joins TRBV3-1 to TRBJ1-3; D unclear. Germline V gene data show CDR1 as LGHDT and CDR2 as YNNKEL (reference sequence). The CDR3 is 15 residues long. With 5 bases removed from V and 0 bases from J, the gap between germline ends came to 11 bases. The CDR3 nucleotides read TGTGCCAGCAGCGTTCTGGCCATCTCTGGAAACACCATATATTTT. This sequence encodes CASSVLAISGNTIYF. The variable domain in full, completed from reference TRBV3-1 and TRBJ1-3, reads DTAVSQTPKYLVTQMGNDKSIKCEQNLGHDTMYWYKQDSKKFLKIMFSYNNKELIINETVPNRFSPKSPDKAHLNLHINSLELGDSAVYFCASSVLAISGNTIYFGEGSWLTVV.

The CDR3 DNA is TGTGCCAGCAGTCTCAGGACTAGGGTCGCAGATACGCAGTATTTT. Protein sequence: CASSLRTRVADTQYF. The chain links TRBV27 to TRBJ2-3, with 7 bases matching TRBD2. With 5 bases clipped from V and 4 bases from J, the junction kept 9 bases outside the gene matches. This CDR3 is 15 amino acids long. Germline CDR1 and CDR2: MNHEY and SMNVEV (reference sequence).

This clonotype showed up many times. The genes are TRBV3-1 and TRBJ2-7; tentatively, D is TRBD2 (5 bases). The CDR3 sequence is 12 residues long. Germline V gene lookup returns CDR1 LGHDT and CDR2 YNNKEL (reference sequence). The germline V and J ends were trimmed by 3 bases and 7 bases, with 10 bases remaining between them. The CDR3 here is CASSQTTGEQYF. CDR3 sequence (DNA): TGTGCCAGCAGCCAGACAACGGGGGAGCAGTACTTC.

To note about this clonotype: A junction boundary mismatches the germline segment, possibly from a read error. The CDR3 loop is CASAPPGVNEQFF. The CDR3 bases are TGTGCCAGCGCACCGCCCGGGGTCAATGAGCAGTTCTTC. This chain links TRBV18 with TRBJ2-1, with a weak D call TRBD2 (5 bases). Germline CDR1 KGHSH, CDR2 LQKENI. The CDR3 contains 13 residues.